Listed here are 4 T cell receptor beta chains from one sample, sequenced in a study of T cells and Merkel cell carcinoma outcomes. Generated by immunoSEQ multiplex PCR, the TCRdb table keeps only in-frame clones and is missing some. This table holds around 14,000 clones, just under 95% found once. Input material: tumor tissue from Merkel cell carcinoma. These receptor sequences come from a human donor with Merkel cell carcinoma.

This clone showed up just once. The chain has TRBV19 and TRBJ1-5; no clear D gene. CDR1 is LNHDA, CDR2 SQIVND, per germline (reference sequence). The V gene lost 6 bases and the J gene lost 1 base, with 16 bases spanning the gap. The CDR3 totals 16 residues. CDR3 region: CASSSPLRGSNQPQHF. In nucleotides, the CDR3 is TGTGCCAGTAGCTCACCTCTCAGAGGGAGCAATCAGCCCCAGCATTTT.

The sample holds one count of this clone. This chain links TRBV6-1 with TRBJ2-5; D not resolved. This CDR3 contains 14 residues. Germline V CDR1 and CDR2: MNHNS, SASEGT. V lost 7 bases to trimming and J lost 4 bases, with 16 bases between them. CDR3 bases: TGTGCCAGCAACCAACACCCGCCCGTAGAGACCCAGTACTTC. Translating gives CASNQHPPVETQYF.

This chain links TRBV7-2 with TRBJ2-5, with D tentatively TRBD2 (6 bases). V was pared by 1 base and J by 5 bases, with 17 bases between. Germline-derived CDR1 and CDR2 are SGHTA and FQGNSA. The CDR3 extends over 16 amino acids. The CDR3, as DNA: TGTGCCAGCAGCTTAGGTCTGTCGGGAGTTGGTGAGACCCAGTACTTC. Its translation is CASSLGLSGVGETQYF.

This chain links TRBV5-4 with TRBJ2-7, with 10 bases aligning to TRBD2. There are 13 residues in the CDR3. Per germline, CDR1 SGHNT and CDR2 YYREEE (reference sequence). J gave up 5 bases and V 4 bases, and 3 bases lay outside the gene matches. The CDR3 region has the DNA TGTGCCAGCAGCACCGGACTAGCGGACGAGCAGTACTTC. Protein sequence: CASSTGLADEQYF.